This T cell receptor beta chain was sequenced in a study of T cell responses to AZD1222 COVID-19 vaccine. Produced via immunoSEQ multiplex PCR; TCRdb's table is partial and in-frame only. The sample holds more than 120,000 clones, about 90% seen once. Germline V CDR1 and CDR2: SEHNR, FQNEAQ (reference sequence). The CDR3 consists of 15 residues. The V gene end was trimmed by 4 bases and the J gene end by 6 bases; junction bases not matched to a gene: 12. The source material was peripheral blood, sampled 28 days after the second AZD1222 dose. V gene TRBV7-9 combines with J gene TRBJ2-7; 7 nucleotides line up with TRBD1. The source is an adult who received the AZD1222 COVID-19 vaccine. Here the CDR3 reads CASSSRGNRGSEQYF. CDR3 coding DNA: TGTGCCAGCAGCTCCAGAGGTAACAGGGGCTCCGAGCAGTACTTC.